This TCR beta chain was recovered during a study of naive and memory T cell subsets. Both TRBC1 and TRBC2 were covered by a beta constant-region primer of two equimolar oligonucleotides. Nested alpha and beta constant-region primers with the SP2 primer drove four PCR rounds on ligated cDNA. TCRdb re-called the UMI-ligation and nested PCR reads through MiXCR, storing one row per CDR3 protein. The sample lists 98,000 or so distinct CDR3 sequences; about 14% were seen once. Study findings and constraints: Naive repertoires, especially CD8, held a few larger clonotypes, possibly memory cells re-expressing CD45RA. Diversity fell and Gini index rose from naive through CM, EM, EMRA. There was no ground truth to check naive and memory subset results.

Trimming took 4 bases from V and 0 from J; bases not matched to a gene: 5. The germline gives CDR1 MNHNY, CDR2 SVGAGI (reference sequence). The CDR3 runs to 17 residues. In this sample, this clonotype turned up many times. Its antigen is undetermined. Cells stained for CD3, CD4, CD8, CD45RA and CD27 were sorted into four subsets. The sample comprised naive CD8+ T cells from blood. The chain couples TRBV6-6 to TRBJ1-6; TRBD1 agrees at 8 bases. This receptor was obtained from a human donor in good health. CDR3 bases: TGTGCCAGCAGTTCCGGACAGGGACGCTCCTATAATTCACCCCTCCACTTT. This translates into CASSSGQGRSYNSPLHF.